The entry below describes one T cell receptor beta chain. The data were obtained in a study of blood T cell repertoires in COVID-19. V was pared by 7 bases and J by 3 bases, with 6 bases of the junction left unmatched. The V gene's germline CDR1 is LNHDA and CDR2 SQIVND (reference sequence). The CDR3 covers 15 residues. Produced via immunoSEQ multiplex PCR; TCRdb's table is partial and in-frame only. The data show roughly 300,000 clones, with approximately 89% seen just once and 6.5% to 9.5% held by the top ten. The J gene is TRBJ2-2, the V gene TRBV19; 9 positions match TRBD1. The sequence was collected from a woman between 45 and 60 years old who had recovered from COVID-19. The sample was peripheral blood. CDR3 sequence (DNA): TGTGCCAGTACCGCCAGACAGGGGGACACCGGGGAGCTGTTTTTT. It is translated as CASTARQGDTGELFF.